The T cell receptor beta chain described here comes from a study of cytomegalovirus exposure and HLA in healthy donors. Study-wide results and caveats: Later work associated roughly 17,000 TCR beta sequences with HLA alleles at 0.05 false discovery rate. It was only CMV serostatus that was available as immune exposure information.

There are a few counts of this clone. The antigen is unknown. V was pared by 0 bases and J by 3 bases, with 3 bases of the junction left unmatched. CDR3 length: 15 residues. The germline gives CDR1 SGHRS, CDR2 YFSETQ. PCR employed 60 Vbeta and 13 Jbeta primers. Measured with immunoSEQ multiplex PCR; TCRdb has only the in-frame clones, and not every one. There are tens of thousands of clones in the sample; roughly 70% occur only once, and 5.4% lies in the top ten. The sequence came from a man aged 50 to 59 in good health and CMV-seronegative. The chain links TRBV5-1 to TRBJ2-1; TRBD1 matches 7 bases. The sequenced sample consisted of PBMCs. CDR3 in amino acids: CASSLEGARYNEQFF. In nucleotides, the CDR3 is TGCGCCAGCAGCTTGGAGGGGGCCCGCTACAATGAGCAGTTCTTC.